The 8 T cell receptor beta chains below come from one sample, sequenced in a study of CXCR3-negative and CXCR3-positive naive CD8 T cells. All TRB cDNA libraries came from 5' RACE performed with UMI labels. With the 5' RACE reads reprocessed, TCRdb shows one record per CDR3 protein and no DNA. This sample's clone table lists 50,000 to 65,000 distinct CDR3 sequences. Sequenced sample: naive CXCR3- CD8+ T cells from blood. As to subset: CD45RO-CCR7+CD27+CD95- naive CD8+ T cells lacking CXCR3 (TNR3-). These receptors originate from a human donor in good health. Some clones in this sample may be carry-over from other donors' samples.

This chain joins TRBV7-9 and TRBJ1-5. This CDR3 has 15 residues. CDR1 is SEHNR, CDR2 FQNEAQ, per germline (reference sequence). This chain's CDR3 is CASSLGPTSNQPQHF.

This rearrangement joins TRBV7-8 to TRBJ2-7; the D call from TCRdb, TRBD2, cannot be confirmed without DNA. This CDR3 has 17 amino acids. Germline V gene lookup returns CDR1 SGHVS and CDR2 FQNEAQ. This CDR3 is CASSLLAGWLGSVEQYF.

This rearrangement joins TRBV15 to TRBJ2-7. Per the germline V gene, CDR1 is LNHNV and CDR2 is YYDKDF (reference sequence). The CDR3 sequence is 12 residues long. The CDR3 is CATRDVDPEQYF.

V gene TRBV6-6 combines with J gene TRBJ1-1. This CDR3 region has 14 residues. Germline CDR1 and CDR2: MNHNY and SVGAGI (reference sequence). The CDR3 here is CASRTQSSSTEAFF.

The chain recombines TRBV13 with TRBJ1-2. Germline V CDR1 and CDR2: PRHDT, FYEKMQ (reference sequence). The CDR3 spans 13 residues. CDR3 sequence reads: CASSLGLGYGYTF.

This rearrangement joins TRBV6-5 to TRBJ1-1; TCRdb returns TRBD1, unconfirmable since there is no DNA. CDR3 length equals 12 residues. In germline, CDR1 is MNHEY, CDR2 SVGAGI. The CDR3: CASEAGGTEAFF.

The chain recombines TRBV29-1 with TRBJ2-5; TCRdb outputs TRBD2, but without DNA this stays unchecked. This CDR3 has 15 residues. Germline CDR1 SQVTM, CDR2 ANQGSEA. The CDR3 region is CSVEDLAGGEETQYF.

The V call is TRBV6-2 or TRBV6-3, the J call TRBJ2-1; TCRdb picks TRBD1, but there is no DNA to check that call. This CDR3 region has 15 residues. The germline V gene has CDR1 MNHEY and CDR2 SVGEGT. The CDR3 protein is CASSYRTVSYNEQFF.